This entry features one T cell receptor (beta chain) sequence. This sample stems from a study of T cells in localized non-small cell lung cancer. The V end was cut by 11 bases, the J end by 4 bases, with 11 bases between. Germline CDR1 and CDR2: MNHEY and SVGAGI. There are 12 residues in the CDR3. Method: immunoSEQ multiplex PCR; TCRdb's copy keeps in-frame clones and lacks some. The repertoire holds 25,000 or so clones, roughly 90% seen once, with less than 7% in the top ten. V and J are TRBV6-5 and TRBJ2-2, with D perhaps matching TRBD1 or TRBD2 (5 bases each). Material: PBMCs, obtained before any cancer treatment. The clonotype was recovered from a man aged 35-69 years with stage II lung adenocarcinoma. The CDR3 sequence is CAAGDPTGELFF. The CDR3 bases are TGTGCCGCCGGGGACCCCACCGGGGAGCTGTTTTTT.